The next 25 T cell receptor beta chains were all read from a single sample in a study of cytomegalovirus exposure and HLA in healthy donors. The PCR used 60 Vbeta and 13 Jbeta primers. Produced via immunoSEQ multiplex PCR; TCRdb's table is partial and in-frame only. The table lists roughly 160,000 clones, about 80% of them singletons. Sequenced: PBMCs. Receptor source: a man aged 50 to 60 in good health and CMV-seropositive.

The CDR3 sequence is CASSPSSFLSSTDTQYF. In nucleotides, the CDR3 is TGTGCCAGCAGCCCTTCTAGCTTCCTTTCTAGCACAGATACGCAGTATTTT. The rearrangement uses TRBV11-2 and TRBJ2-3, with D perhaps TRBD2 (5 bases). CDR1 SGHAT and CDR2 FQNNGV come from the germline V gene. The CDR3 loop spans 17 amino acids. V gave up 5 bases and J gave up 0 bases, with 18 bases separating them.

J is TRBJ2-2 and V is TRBV29-1, with D possibly matching TRBD1 (6 bases). V was shortened by 4 bases and J by 5 bases, with 14 bases between the two germline ends. The CDR3 consists of 14 residues. Per the germline V gene, CDR1 is SQVTM and CDR2 is ANQGSEA. The CDR3 is CSVAGAERTGELFF. CDR3 in DNA: TGCAGCGTTGCAGGGGCGGAGAGGACCGGGGAGCTGTTTTTT.

V is TRBV7-9 and J is TRBJ1-3; possibly TRBD1 for D (5 bases). This CDR3 has 14 amino acids. Trimming pared 5 bases from V and 8 bases from J, leaving 16 bases between. The germline V gene has CDR1 SEHNR and CDR2 FQNEAQ (reference sequence). CDR3 region: CASSLVIGEDTIYF. For the CDR3, the DNA is TGTGCCAGCAGCCTAGTTATAGGGGAAGACACCATATATTTT.

The V and J genes are TRBV5-1 and TRBJ2-7; 7 bases are a match to TRBD2. Germline-derived CDR1 and CDR2 are SGHRS and YFSETQ. After removal of 4 bases from V and 1 base from J, the junction contained 11 bases not matched to a gene. The CDR3 runs 16 residues. The CDR3: CASSPASGLSSYEQYF. The CDR3 DNA sequence: TGCGCCAGCAGCCCCGCATCGGGACTATCTTCCTACGAGCAGTACTTC.

This chain connects TRBV19 to TRBJ1-5, with D tentatively TRBD1 (6 bases). With 7 bases removed from V and 2 bases from J, the gap between germline ends came to 18 bases. From germline, CDR1 is LNHDA and CDR2 SQIVND (reference sequence). The CDR3 has 16 residues. CDR3 protein: CASNPKGGVGNQPQHF. The DNA for the CDR3 is TGTGCCAGTAACCCTAAGGGGGGGGTTGGCAATCAGCCCCAGCATTTT.

This rearrangement joins TRBV28 to TRBJ2-7; 8 positions match TRBD1. After removal of 7 bases from V and 2 bases from J, the junction contained 7 bases not matched to a gene. CDR1 and CDR2 (germline): MDHEN, SYDVKM. The CDR3 covers 14 residues. CDR3 nucleotides: TGTGCCAGCATGGCGCAGGGGGCGACCTACGAGCAGTACTTC. It is translated as CASMAQGATYEQYF.

The chain uses TRBV7-8 and TRBJ1-2, with a possible D match to TRBD1 (5 bases). CDR1 is SGHVS and CDR2 is FQNEAQ in the germline V gene. The germline V and J ends were trimmed by 4 bases and 1 base, with 16 bases remaining between them. The CDR3 runs 16 residues. CDR3 in DNA: TGTGCCAGCAGCTCGAGGCGGGACTTTCTTAACTATGGCTACACCTTC. Encoded protein: CASSSRRDFLNYGYTF.

The chain combines TRBV9 with TRBJ1-1; D gene unclear. The CDR3 runs 14 residues. Germline V gene data show CDR1 as SGDLS and CDR2 as YYNGEE. Trimming left V 0 bases short and J 7 bases short, with 13 bases between. CDR3 coding DNA: TGTGCCAGCAGCGTAGGACGGGGAGTGAGTGAAGCTTTCTTT. It translates to CASSVGRGVSEAFF. Full variable domain (rest looked up from reference TRBV9 and TRBJ1-1): DSGVTQTPKHLITATGQRVTLRCSPRSGDLSVYWYQQSLDQGLQFLIQYYNGEERAKGNILERFSAQQFPDLHSELNLSSLELGDSALYFCASSVGRGVSEAFFGQGTRLTVV.

This clone was observed once. The rearrangement joins TRBV5-4 to TRBJ2-3; 7 bases match TRBD2. The CDR3 has 14 residues. With V trimmed by 4 bases and J by 4 bases, 6 bases remained unmatched. Germline V gene lookup returns CDR1 SGHNT and CDR2 YYREEE (reference sequence). The DNA for the CDR3 is TGTGCCAGCAGCATGGGACTAACCCCAGATACGCAGTATTTT. It translates to CASSMGLTPDTQYF.

The CDR3, as DNA: TGTGCCAGCAAGGGTATTCAGGGGAATACTGAAGCTTTCTTT. Its translation is CASKGIQGNTEAFF. The J gene is TRBJ1-1, the V gene TRBV6-5, with D maybe TRBD1 (6 bases). Trimming removed 7 bases at V and 5 bases at J, with 17 bases between. Per germline, CDR1 MNHEY and CDR2 SVGAGI. This CDR3 spans 14 amino acids.

The chain carries TRBV9 and TRBJ1-4; possibly TRBD1 for D (5 bases). Germline loops: CDR1 SGDLS, CDR2 YYNGEE. V gave up 3 bases and J gave up 4 bases, with 13 bases separating them. The CDR3 has 15 amino acids. CDR3 loop: CASSDPSDNNEKLFF. The CDR3 coding sequence is TGTGCCAGCAGCGATCCTTCGGACAATAATGAAAAACTGTTTTTT.

J is TRBJ2-4 and V is TRBV6-5; 8 bases map to TRBD1. The CDR3 has 15 amino acids. CDR1 and CDR2 from the germline V gene are MNHEY and SVGAGI. The ends lost 5 bases at V and 0 bases at J; junction bases unmatched: 3. The CDR3: CASSRQGLAKNIQYF. The DNA of the CDR3 is TGTGCCAGCAGTCGACAGGGGTTAGCCAAAAACATTCAGTACTTC.

The V call is TRBV9, the J call TRBJ2-7; 7 bases are a match to TRBD1. V was pared by 4 bases and J by 2 bases, with 6 bases of the junction left unmatched. The germline V gene has CDR1 SGDLS and CDR2 YYNGEE. The CDR3 runs to 14 residues. CDR3: CASSPRDRAYEQYF. The DNA for the CDR3 is TGTGCCAGCAGCCCCCGGGACAGAGCCTACGAGCAGTACTTC. Full variable domain (outside the CDR3, taken from reference TRBV9 and TRBJ2-7): DSGVTQTPKHLITATGQRVTLRCSPRSGDLSVYWYQQSLDQGLQFLIQYYNGEERAKGNILERFSAQQFPDLHSELNLSSLELGDSALYFCASSPRDRAYEQYFGPGTRLTVT.

V and J are TRBV5-1 and TRBJ1-2, with 7 bases identical to TRBD1. CDR1 is SGHRS, CDR2 YFSETQ, per germline. J lost 8 bases, V lost 0 bases, and 7 bases had no gene match. This CDR3 spans 14 amino acids. CDR3 in DNA: TGCGCCAGCAGCTTGGAGAGACAGGGCACCGGCTACACCTTC. Its protein is CASSLERQGTGYTF.

This rearrangement joins TRBV4-1 to TRBJ1-2; D gene ambiguous. With 0 bases removed from V and 5 bases from J, the gap between germline ends came to 13 bases. The CDR3 covers 15 residues. The V gene's germline CDR1 is MGHRA and CDR2 YSYEKL. The DNA of the CDR3 is TGCGCCAGCAGCCAAGATAGTGCGGGTTTTTATGGCTACACCTTC. Amino acids: CASSQDSAGFYGYTF.

The chain recombines TRBV5-1 with TRBJ2-7; D unclear. CDR1 and CDR2 (germline): SGHRS, YFSETQ. The CDR3 contains 16 residues. Trimming shortened V by 0 bases and J by 2 bases, and 15 bases separated the two germline ends. CDR3 residues: CASSLAALDITYEQYF. In DNA form, the CDR3 reads TGCGCCAGCAGCTTGGCCGCCTTAGACATTACCTACGAGCAGTACTTC. Complete variable domain (other parts from reference TRBV5-1 and TRBJ2-7): KAGVTQTPRYLIKTRGQQVTLSCSPISGHRSVSWYQQTPGQGLQFLFEYFSETQRNKGNFPGRFSGRQFSNSRSEMNVSTLELGDSALYLCASSLAALDITYEQYFGPGTRLTVT.

This chain uses TRBV18 with TRBJ1-5; no clear D. Trimming stripped 2 bases from V and 6 bases from J, with 8 bases between. The CDR3 is 13 amino acids. The germline gives CDR1 KGHSH, CDR2 LQKENI. CDR3 coding DNA: TGTGCCAGCTCACCAGGGCTTCCTCAGCCCCAGCATTTT. This gives the protein CASSPGLPQPQHF.

This clone occurred once. The V and J genes are TRBV9 and TRBJ2-2; D is perhaps TRBD2 (7 bases). Trimming cost V 0 bases and J 1 base, with 25 bases left between them. Germline V gives CDR1 SGDLS, CDR2 YYNGEE. This CDR3 is 21 amino acids long. CDR3 in amino acids: CASSVGGGRGRPPGNTGELFF. The DNA of the CDR3 is TGTGCCAGCAGCGTAGGAGGAGGGCGGGGGCGCCCCCCGGGGAACACCGGGGAGCTGTTTTTT.

V and J are TRBV27 and TRBJ1-2; 7 bases align to TRBD1. Germline V lookup: CDR1 MNHEY, CDR2 SMNVEV (reference sequence). CDR3 length equals 16 residues. The J segment lost 10 bases and the V segment lost 5 bases, leaving 19 bases of the junction unmatched. In nucleotides, the CDR3 is TGTGCCAGCAGTGATGTCACCGGGACAGAAGGACATGACTACACCTTC. Protein sequence: CASSDVTGTEGHDYTF.

This chain uses TRBV4-3 with TRBJ1-5; D unclear. Between the trimmed V and J ends, which lost 0 bases and 0 bases, there was a span of 9 bases. The CDR3 sequence is 16 residues long. Looked up from germline, CDR1 is LGHNA and CDR2 is YSLEER. The CDR3, as DNA: TGCGCCAGCAGCCAAGATCGAACAGATAGCAATCAGCCCCAGCATTTT. Protein: CASSQDRTDSNQPQHF.

V usage is TRBV19 and J usage is TRBJ2-3; D gene unclear. From germline, CDR1 is LNHDA and CDR2 SQIVND (reference sequence). The V end was cut by 3 bases, the J end by 9 bases, with 10 bases between. CDR3 length equals 12 residues. The CDR3 DNA is TGTGCCAGTAGTATTTACGGAGCCACGCAGTATTTT. This encodes CASSIYGATQYF.

This chain links TRBV7-2 with TRBJ2-5; D not resolved. The V gene lost 4 bases and the J gene lost 2 bases, with 11 bases spanning the gap. Per germline, CDR1 SGHTA and CDR2 FQGNSA. CDR3 length: 14 amino acids. The CDR3 loop is CASSSTRVQETQYF. The DNA for the CDR3 is TGTGCCAGCAGCTCAACACGTGTTCAAGAGACCCAGTACTTC.

This chain uses TRBV11-3 with TRBJ2-7; possible D gene TRBD2, 5 bases. The V end was cut by 3 bases, the J end by 6 bases, with 18 bases between. Germline CDR1 SGHNT, CDR2 YENEEA. This CDR3 spans 15 amino acids. This chain's CDR3 is CASSLGFFRGSEQYF. The CDR3 DNA is TGTGCCAGCAGCTTGGGTTTTTTCCGTGGGAGCGAGCAGTACTTC.

The chain joins TRBV27 to TRBJ2-5; maybe TRBD1 (7 bases). Germline CDR1 reads MNHEY; CDR2 reads SMNVEV (reference sequence). This CDR3 region has 15 residues. Deletions cut 3 bases from V and 5 bases from J, with 16 bases between. CDR3 residues: CASSFLGGAGETQYF. The CDR3 DNA is TGTGCCAGCAGTTTTTTAGGGGGCGCGGGGGAGACCCAGTACTTC.

This sequence joins TRBV29-1 and TRBJ2-7; 10 bases map to TRBD2. Germline V lookup: CDR1 SQVTM, CDR2 ANQGSEA. Trimming removed 4 bases from V and 4 bases from J; junction bases left unmatched: 7. The CDR3 is made up of 14 amino acids. CDR3 sequence reads: CSVGLLAGPYEQYF. The CDR3 DNA reads as TGCAGCGTTGGACTACTAGCGGGGCCTTACGAGCAGTACTTC.